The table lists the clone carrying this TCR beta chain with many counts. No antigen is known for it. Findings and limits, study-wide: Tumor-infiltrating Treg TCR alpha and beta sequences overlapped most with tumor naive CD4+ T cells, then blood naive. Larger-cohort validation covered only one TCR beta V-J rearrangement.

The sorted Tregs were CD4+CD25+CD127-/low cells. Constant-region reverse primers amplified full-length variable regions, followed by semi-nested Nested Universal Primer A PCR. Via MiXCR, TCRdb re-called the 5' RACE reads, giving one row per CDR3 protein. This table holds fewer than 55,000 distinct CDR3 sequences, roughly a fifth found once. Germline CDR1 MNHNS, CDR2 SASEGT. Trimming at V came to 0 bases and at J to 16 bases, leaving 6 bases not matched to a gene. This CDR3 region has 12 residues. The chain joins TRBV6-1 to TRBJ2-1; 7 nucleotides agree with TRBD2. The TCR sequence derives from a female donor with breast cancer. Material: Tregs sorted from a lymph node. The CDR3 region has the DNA TGTGCCAGCAGTGAAGCAGGCCGGGAGGCCTTCTTC. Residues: CASSEAGREAFF.